This record covers a single TCR beta chain. No antigen is known for it. A read error may be the cause here, since a much bigger clone is one base away. This entry comes from a study of T cells after yellow fever vaccination (dated by TCRdb to the late 2010s). Turning to the overall study: Libraries from fractions with low cell numbers were prepared with the SMART-Seq v4 Ultra Low Input RNA kit. To follow T-cell clones before and after primary and booster YFV17D yellow fever vaccination, bulk TCR alpha and beta repertoires were sequenced over time. The cohort comprised two healthy male donors, one aged 18 to 30 and one aged 30 to 40 years. Blood was collected at multiple timepoints before and after primary and secondary immunization, and bulk PBMC replicates and cell subsets were isolated.

TCR cDNA was made using 5'RACE template switching, a step that added a universal primer site and unique molecular identifiers. cDNA synthesis was primed from both the TCR alpha and TCR beta constant segments. Two PCR steps were used to amplify libraries, with sample barcodes and sequencing adapters being added in the second step. Sequencing of the libraries was done on either Illumina HiSeq 2500 (2x100 bp) or NovaSeq (2x150 bp). As for how the authors treated the data: MIGEC handled demultiplexing of reads and collapsing into UMI consensus sequences, while MiXCR performed V(D)J alignment. Using edgeR on replicate PBMC samples, clonotypes were called vaccine-responding if FDR was below 0.01 and the log2 fold change was above 5 up to day 15. Each bulk clonotype was labeled CD4 or CD8 based on which sequenced repertoire, CD4 or CD8, contained the clonotype at higher abundance. In-frame beta chains were kept once TCRdb had trimmed the public reads at Q25 with fastp and called clones with MiXCR. CDR3 protein sequences are deduplicated, and each keeps its most common genes and DNA. For this entry, the V and J calls and clone size follow TCRdb and not the study's own pipeline. Recorded for this sample are about 340,000 distinct CDR3 sequences; roughly 8.7% of them occurred a single time. Under 20% of the sample is in the top ten clones.

The treatment or condition label of this sample denotes: live attenuated yellow fever vaccine strain. At each blood-draw timepoint, two biological replicates of bulk PBMCs were collected. A standard Ficoll-Paque protocol was used to isolate PBMCs from peripheral blood. TriZol was used to extract RNA from bulk PBMCs, CD4 and CD8 fractions, and dextramer-positive and dextramer-negative fractions. Results and caveats for the whole study, not just this receptor: The secondary T-cell response was found to be weaker but faster than the primary response, with a peak reached on day 5 rather than on day 15. Because only a couple of donors were included in the study, the extent to which the findings can be generalized is limited. A small fraction of clonotypes showed up in both the CD4 and CD8 compartments, probably as a result of convergent recombination. After the booster, most of the clones that had expanded following primary vaccination were detected again (just under 97% of CD4 and around 90% of CD8), which suggests that memory was broadly maintained. Because abundant contaminating clonotypes from the bulk population could be contained in FACS-sorted repertoires, computational filtering was required.

The CDR3 runs 13 amino acids, cysteine and phenylalanine included. This entry keeps only the CDR3 DNA: 39 bases, framed from base 1. The germline V gene yields SGHTA for CDR1 and FQGNSA for CDR2. V is trimmed back by 8 bases and J by 2 bases, and the junction contains 3 bases that no gene match accounts for. This sequence originates from a man aged 18 to 29 who received the YFV17D yellow fever vaccine. The sample here was PBMCs, taken on the day of the first yellow fever vaccination. The chain was built from TRBV7-2 and TRBJ2-3; 8 middle bases align to TRBD2. CDR3 sequence: CASGGGYTDTQYF. The sequence in DNA is TGTGCCAGCGGCGGGGGGTACACAGATACGCAGTATTTT.